Detailed here is one TCR beta chain. The target antigen is unknown. Profiling relied on immunoSEQ multiplex PCR, and the TCRdb table lists in-frame clones only, not all of them. The top ten hold approximately 1.5% of the sample, which has roughly 130,000 clones, around nine tenths seen once. This sample is part of a study of cytomegalovirus exposure and HLA in healthy donors. Findings and limits, study-wide: Cytomegalovirus-associated status was assigned to approximately 160 TCR beta chains.

This TCR came from a man between 25 and 39 years old in good health and CMV-seronegative. Sequenced material: PBMCs.

This CDR3 reads CASRIKAGHGTDTQYF. CDR3 sequence (DNA): TGTGCCAGCAGGATCAAGGCAGGGCACGGCACAGATACGCAGTATTTT. The J gene is TRBJ2-3, the V gene TRBV11-2; a weak D match, TRBD1 (5 bases). V dropped 6 bases and J dropped 1 base, with 17 bases sitting between them. The germline gives CDR1 SGHAT, CDR2 FQNNGV. CDR3 size: 16 residues.